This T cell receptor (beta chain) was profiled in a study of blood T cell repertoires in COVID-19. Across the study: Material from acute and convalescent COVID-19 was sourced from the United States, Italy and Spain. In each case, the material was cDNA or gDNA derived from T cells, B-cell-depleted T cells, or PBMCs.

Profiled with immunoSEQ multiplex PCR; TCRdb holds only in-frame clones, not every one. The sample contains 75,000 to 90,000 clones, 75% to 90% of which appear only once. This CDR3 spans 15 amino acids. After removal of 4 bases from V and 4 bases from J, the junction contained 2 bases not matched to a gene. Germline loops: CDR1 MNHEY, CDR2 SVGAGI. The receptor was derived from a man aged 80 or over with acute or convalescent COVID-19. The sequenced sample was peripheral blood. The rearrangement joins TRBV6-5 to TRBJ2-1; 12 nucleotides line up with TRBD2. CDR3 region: CASSSTSGSYNEQFF. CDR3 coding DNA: TGTGCCAGCAGTTCGACTAGCGGGAGTTACAATGAGCAGTTCTTC.